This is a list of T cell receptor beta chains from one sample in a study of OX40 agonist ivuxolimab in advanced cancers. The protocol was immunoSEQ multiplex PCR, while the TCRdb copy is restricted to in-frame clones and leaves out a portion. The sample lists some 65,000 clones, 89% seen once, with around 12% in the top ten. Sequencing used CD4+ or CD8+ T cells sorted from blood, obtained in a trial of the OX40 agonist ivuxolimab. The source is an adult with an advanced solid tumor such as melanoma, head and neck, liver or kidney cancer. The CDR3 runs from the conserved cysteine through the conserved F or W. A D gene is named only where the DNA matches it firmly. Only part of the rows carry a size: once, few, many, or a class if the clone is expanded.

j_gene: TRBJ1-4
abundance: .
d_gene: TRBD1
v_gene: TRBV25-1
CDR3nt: TGTGCCAGCAGTGAAAAGACAGGGGGCCAACTGTTTTTT
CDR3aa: CASSEKTGGQLFF

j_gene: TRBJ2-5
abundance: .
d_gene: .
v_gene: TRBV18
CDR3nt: TGTGCCAGCTCACGCCGGACGGCCCAAGAGACCCAGTACTTC
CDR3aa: CASSRRTAQETQYF

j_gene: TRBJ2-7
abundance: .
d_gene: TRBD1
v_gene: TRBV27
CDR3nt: TGTGCCACCTCGGGACAGGGGGCTTACGAGCAGTACTTC
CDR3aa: CATSGQGAYEQYF

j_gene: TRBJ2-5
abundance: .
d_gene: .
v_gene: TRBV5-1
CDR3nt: TGCGCCAGCAGCTTGAGTTCTGTCCAAGAGACCCAGTACTTC
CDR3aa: CASSLSSVQETQYF

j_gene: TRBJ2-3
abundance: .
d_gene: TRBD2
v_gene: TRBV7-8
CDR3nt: TGTGCCAGCAGCTTCCTAGCGGGGGACACAGATACGCAGTATTTT
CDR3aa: CASSFLAGDTDTQYF

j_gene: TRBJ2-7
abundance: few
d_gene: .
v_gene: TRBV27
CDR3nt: TGTGCCAGCAGTCCCAGCGCCGTGTCCTACGAGCAGTACTTC
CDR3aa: CASSPSAVSYEQYF

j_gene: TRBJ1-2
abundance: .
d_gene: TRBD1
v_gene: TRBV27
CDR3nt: TGTGCCAGCAGCCTAACCAGGGGGTTGAACTATGGCTACACCTTC
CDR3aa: CASSLTRGLNYGYTF

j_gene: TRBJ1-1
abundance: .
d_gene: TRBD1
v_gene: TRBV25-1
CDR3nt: TGTGCCAGCAGTGAACTGACAGGGCTTAACACTGAAGCTTTCTTT
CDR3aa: CASSELTGLNTEAFF

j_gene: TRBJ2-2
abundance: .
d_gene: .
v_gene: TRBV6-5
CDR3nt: TGTGCCAGCAGTTCCGGGACATCCGGGGAGCTGTTTTTT
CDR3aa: CASSSGTSGELFF

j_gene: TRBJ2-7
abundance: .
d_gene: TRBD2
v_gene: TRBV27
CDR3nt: TGTGCCAGCAGAGGCGGGAGCTCCTACGAGCAGTACTTC
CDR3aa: CASRGGSSYEQYF

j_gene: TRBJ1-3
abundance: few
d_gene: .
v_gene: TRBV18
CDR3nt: TGTGCCAGCTCACCCCAGACAGTTCTTGGAAACACCATATATTTT
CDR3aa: CASSPQTVLGNTIYF

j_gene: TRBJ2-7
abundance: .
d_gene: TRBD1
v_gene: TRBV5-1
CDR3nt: TGCGCCAGCAGCGTATTCGGACCAGGGGGTACGGACTACGAGCAGTACTTC
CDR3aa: CASSVFGPGGTDYEQYF

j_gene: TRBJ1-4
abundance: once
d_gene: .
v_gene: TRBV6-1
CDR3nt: TGTGCCAGCAGTGAAGACGGAGGAACTAATGAAAAACTGTTTTTT
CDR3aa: CASSEDGGTNEKLFF

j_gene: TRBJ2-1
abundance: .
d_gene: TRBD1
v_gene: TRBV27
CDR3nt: TGTGCCAGCAGTGCAGGGGGCGTTGTAAATGAGCAGTTCTTC
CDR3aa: CASSAGGVVNEQFF

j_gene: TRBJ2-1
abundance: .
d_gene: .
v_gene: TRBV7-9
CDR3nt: TGTGCCAGCAGCTCCACCGGGGCCTACAATGAGCAGTTCTTC
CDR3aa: CASSSTGAYNEQFF

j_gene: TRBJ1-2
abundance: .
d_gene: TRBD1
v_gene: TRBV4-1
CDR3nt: TGCGCCAGCAGCCAAGATGGTTCAGGGGGCTACTATGGCTACACCTTC
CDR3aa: CASSQDGSGGYYGYTF

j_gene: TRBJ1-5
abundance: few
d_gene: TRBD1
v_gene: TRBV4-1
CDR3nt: TGCGCCAGCAGCCACCGACAGGGTAACAATCAGCCCCAGCATTTT
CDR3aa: CASSHRQGNNQPQHF

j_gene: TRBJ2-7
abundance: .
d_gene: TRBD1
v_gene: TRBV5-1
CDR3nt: TGCGCCAGCAGTTCGAAGACAGGGGGCCTGGACGAGCAGTACTTC
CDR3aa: CASSSKTGGLDEQYF

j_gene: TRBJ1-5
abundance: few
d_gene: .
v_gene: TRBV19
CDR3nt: TGTGCCAGTAGTATTTCCGCGCAGGCCAGGCAGCCCCAGCATTTT
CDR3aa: CASSISAQARQPQHF